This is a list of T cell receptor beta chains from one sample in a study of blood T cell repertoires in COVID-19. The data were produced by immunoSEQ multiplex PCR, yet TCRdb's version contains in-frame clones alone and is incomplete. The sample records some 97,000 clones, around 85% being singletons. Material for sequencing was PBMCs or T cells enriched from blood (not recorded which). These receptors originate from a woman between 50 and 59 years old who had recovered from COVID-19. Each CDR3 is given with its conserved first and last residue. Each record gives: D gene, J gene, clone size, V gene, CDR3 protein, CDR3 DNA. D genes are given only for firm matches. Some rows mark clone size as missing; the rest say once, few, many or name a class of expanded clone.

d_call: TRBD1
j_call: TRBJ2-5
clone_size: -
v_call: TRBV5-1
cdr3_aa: CASSTGTVQETQYF
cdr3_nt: TGCGCCAGCAGCACCGGGACAGTACAAGAGACCCAGTACTTC

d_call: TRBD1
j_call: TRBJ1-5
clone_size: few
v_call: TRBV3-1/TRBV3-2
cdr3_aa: CASSQGAGGGQPQHF
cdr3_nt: TGTGCCAGCAGCCAAGGTGCAGGGGGCGGTCAGCCCCAGCATTTT

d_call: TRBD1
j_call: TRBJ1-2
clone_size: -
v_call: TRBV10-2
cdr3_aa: CASSPTGQFAAYGYTF
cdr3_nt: TGCGCCAGCAGTCCCACGGGACAGTTCGCAGCCTATGGCTACACCTTC

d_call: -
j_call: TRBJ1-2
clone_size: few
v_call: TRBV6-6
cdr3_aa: CASSPGGAGLVGYGYTF
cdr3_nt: TGTGCCAGCAGTCCGGGGGGTGCCGGGCTGGTGGGCTATGGCTACACCTTC

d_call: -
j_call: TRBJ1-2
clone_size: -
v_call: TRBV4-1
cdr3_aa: CASSPPGLSGYTF
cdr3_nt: TGCGCCAGCAGCCCCCCAGGGCTGAGCGGCTACACCTTC

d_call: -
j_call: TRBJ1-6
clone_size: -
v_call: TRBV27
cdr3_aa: CASSPAGRTLHF
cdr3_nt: TGTGCCAGCAGTCCCGCCGGGAGGACCCTCCACTTT

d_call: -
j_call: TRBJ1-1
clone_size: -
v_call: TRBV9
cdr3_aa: CASSAQASMNTEAFF
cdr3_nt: TGTGCCAGCAGTGCACAGGCCTCCATGAACACTGAAGCTTTCTTT

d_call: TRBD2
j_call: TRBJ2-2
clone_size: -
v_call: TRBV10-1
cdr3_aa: CASSAFLTSGGLAGELFF
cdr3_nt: TGCGCCAGCAGTGCCTTCCTGACTAGCGGGGGGCTTGCCGGGGAGCTGTTTTTT

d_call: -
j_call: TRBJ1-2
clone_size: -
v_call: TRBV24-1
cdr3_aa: CATSGRQANNYGYTF
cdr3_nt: TGTGCCACCAGTGGACGACAGGCGAATAACTATGGCTACACCTTC

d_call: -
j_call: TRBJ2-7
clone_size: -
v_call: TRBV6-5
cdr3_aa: CATRTGTVYEQYF
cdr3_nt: TGTGCCACCAGAACCGGGACTGTCTACGAGCAGTACTTC

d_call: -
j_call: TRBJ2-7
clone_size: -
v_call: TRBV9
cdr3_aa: CASSVTGSYEQYF
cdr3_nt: TGTGCCAGCAGCGTAACAGGTAGTTACGAGCAGTACTTC

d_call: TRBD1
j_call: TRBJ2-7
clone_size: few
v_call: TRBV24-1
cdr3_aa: CATSDPGGEQYF
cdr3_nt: TGTGCCACCAGTGACCCAGGGGGCGAGCAGTACTTC

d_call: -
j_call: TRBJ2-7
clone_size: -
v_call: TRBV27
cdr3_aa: CASSPSMVGEQYF
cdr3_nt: TGTGCCAGCAGTCCCTCTATGGTCGGTGAGCAGTACTTC

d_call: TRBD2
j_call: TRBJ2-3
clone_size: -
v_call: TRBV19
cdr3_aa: CASSPGTSGSTDTQYF
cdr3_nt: TGTGCCAGTAGTCCAGGGACTAGCGGTAGCACAGATACGCAGTATTTT

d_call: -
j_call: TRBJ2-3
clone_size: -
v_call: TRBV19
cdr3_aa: CASSLTGSTDTQYF
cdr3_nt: TGTGCCAGTAGTCTGACCGGGAGCACAGATACGCAGTATTTT

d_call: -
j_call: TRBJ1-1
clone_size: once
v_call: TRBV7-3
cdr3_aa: CASSLTFHPGGEAFF
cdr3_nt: TGTGCCAGCAGCTTAACTTTCCACCCGGGTGGTGAAGCTTTCTTT

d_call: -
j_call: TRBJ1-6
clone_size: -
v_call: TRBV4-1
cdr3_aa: CASSKLAQGFDLSPLHF
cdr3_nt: TGCGCCAGCAGCAAATTGGCCCAGGGATTCGATTTGTCACCCCTCCACTTT

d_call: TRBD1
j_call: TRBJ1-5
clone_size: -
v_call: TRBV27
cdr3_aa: CASSADRGQPQHF
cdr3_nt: TGTGCCAGCAGCGCCGACAGGGGTCAGCCCCAGCATTTT

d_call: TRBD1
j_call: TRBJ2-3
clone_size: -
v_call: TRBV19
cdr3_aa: CASSRNRGMSTDTQYF
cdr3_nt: TGTGCCAGTAGTAGGAACAGGGGCATGAGCACAGATACGCAGTATTTT

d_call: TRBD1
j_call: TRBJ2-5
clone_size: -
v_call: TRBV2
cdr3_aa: CASSESGQFGETQYF
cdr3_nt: TGTGCCAGCAGTGAATCGGGACAGTTCGGGGAGACCCAGTACTTC

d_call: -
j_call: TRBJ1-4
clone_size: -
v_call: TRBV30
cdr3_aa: CALDRQATNEKLFF
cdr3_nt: TGTGCCCTTGACAGGCAAGCAACTAATGAAAAACTGTTTTTT

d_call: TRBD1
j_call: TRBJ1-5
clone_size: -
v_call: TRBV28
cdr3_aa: CASSLGRGLGKQPQHF
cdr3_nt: TGTGCCAGCAGTTTAGGCAGGGGGCTAGGTAAGCAGCCCCAGCATTTT

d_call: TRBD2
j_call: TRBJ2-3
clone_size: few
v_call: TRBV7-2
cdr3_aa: CASSLGAGIATDTQYF
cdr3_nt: TGTGCCAGCAGCTTAGGAGCGGGAATTGCAACAGATACGCAGTATTTT

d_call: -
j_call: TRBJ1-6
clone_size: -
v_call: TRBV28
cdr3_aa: CASSGNDKLDSPLHF
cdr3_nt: TGTGCCAGCAGTGGTAACGACAAGTTGGATTCACCCCTCCACTTT

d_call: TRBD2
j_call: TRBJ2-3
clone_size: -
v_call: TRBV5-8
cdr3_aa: CASSLGSLAGTDTQYF
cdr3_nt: TGTGCCAGCAGCTTGGGGTCTCTAGCGGGCACAGATACGCAGTATTTT

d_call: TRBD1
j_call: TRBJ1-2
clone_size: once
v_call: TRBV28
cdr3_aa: CASSLGRGLINYGYTF
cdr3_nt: TGTGCCAGCAGTTTAGGCAGGGGGCTTATAAACTATGGCTACACCTTC

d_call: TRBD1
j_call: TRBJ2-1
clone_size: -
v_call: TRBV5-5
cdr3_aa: CASSPGTGGYNEQFF
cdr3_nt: TGTGCCAGCAGCCCCGGGACAGGGGGGTACAATGAGCAGTTCTTC

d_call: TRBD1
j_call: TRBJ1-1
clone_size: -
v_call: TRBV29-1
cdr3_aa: CSVLTGTGATEAFF
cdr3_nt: TGCAGCGTTCTAACCGGGACAGGGGCCACTGAAGCTTTCTTT

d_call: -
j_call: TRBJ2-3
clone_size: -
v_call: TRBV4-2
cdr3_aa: CASSQEIAASTDTQYF
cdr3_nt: TGTGCCAGCAGCCAAGAAATAGCTGCTAGCACAGATACGCAGTATTTT

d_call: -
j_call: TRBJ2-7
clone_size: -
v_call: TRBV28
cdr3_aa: CASSSTAPYEQYF
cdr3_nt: TGTGCCAGCAGTTCGACAGCCCCCTACGAGCAGTACTTC

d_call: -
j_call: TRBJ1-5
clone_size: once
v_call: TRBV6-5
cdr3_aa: CASRPGGGSNQPQHF
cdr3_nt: TGTGCCAGCAGGCCTGGAGGAGGGAGCAATCAGCCCCAGCATTTT

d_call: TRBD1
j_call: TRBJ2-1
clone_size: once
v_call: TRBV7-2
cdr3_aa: CASSLGSGQGAYEQFF
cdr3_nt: TGTGCCAGCAGCTTAGGGTCTGGACAGGGGGCCTATGAGCAGTTCTTC

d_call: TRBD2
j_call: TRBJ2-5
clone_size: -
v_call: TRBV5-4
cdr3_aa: CASSSPGAGGQETQYF
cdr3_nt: TGTGCCAGCAGCTCGCCAGGAGCGGGAGGCCAAGAGACCCAGTACTTC

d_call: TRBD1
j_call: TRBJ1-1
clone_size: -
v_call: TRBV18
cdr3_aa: CASSPGQVNTEAFF
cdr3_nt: TGTGCCAGCTCACCGGGACAGGTGAACACTGAAGCTTTCTTT

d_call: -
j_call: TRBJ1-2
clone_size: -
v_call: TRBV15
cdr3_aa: CATSTGDYGYTF
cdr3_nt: TGTGCCACCAGCACCGGGGACTATGGCTACACCTTC

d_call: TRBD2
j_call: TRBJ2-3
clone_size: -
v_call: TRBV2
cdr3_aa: CASSPGTSGYETQYF
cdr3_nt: TGTGCCAGCAGCCCCGGGACTAGCGGTTATGAAACGCAGTATTTT

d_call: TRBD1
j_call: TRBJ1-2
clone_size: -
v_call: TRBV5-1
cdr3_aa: CASKGQGSFGYTF
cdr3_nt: TGCGCCAGTAAGGGACAGGGTTCCTTTGGCTACACCTTC